The rows below give T cell receptor beta chains drawn from one sample of a study of identical twins. TCRdb ran MiXCR on the 5' RACE reads and lists one entry per CDR3 protein. This sample has a few hundred thousand distinct CDR3 sequences; roughly 20% occur once, and the top ten carry around 10%. The sample comprised naive T cells sorted from blood. The receptors stem from a man aged 45-65 years in good health. CDR3s include the opening cysteine and the closing phenylalanine or tryptophan. A D gene is named only where the DNA matches it firmly. Rows may omit the clone size; those that give it use once, few, many or a size class.

>-|TRBJ2-1|TRBV20-1|-
CSASRGTEQFF
TGCAGTGCTTCGAGGGGTACTGAGCAGTTCTTC
>-|TRBJ1-1|TRBV18|-
CASSPPLGTEAFF
TGTGCCAGCTCACCACCGCTGGGGACTGAAGCTTTCTTT
>many|TRBJ2-5|TRBV6-1|TRBD2
CASSPPSAGGPQETQYF
TGTGCCAGCAGTCCTCCCAGTGCGGGGGGGCCTCAAGAGACCCAGTACTTC
>-|TRBJ2-1|TRBV10-3|-
CAISDRKEGHEQFF
TGTGCCATCAGTGACAGGAAGGAGGGCCATGAGCAGTTCTTC
>many|TRBJ1-4|TRBV4-3|-
CASSQDFPSQDEKLFF
TGCGCCAGCAGCCAAGATTTCCCTTCCCAGGACGAAAAACTGTTTTTT
>-|TRBJ2-2|TRBV27|TRBD1
CASSLPLRQGGNTGELFF
TGTGCCAGCAGTTTACCCTTAAGACAGGGGGGGAACACCGGGGAGCTGTTTTTT
>many|TRBJ1-4|TRBV28|TRBD1
CASSLVGTATNEKLFF
TGTGCCAGCAGTTTAGTGGGGACAGCGACTAATGAAAAACTGTTTTTT
>few|TRBJ2-2|TRBV15|TRBD2
CATSTGTRSLGNTGELFF
TGTGCCACCAGCACCGGGACTAGGTCCCTAGGGAACACCGGGGAGCTGTTTTTT
>-|TRBJ2-1|TRBV24-1|TRBD1
CATTETRTGNNEQFF
TGTGCCACCACTGAGACAAGGACAGGAAACAATGAGCAGTTCTTC
>many|TRBJ2-7|TRBV24-1|-
CANLDSSYEQYF
TGTGCCAACCTGGACAGCTCCTACGAGCAGTACTTC
>-|TRBJ2-7|TRBV4-1|-
CASSQRGPLAHEQYF
TGCGCCAGCAGCCAGAGGGGACCGCTGGCACACGAGCAGTACTTC
>many|TRBJ1-1|TRBV9|-
CASGAGLLTEAFF
TGTGCCAGCGGGGCAGGGCTATTGACTGAAGCTTTCTTT
>-|TRBJ2-1|TRBV24-1|TRBD2
CATRPGLPVGNEQFF
TGTGCCACCAGACCGGGACTACCCGTCGGGAATGAGCAGTTCTTC
>few|TRBJ2-7|TRBV5-1|-
CASSERRGDGYEQYF
TGCGCCAGCAGCGAGCGCAGGGGGGACGGCTACGAGCAGTACTTC
>-|TRBJ2-6|TRBV4-3|-
CASSQSRTGANVLTF
TGCGCCAGCAGCCAGTCGAGGACTGGGGCCAACGTCCTGACTTTC
>few|TRBJ2-7|TRBV20-1|TRBD2
CSARSGVREGSPYEQYF
TGCAGTGCTAGATCGGGGGTGCGGGAGGGATCTCCCTACGAGCAGTACTTC
>-|TRBJ2-2|TRBV4-3|-
CASSQDRFGPGELFF
TGCGCCAGCAGCCAAGATCGGTTCGGACCCGGGGAGCTGTTTTTT
>few|TRBJ2-5|TRBV20-1|-
CSATGRAETQYF
TGCAGTGCTACCGGCAGGGCAGAGACCCAGTACTTC
>many|TRBJ2-1|TRBV4-3|TRBD1
CASSQDGTASSYNEQFF
TGCGCCAGCAGCCAAGACGGGACAGCAAGCTCCTACAATGAGCAGTTCTTC
>-|TRBJ2-2|TRBV5-1|-
CASNRDHSTGELFF
TGCGCCAGCAACAGGGACCATAGCACCGGGGAGCTGTTTTTT
>few|TRBJ1-1|TRBV29-1|TRBD1
CSVNRDRANTEAFF
TGCAGCGTCAACAGGGACAGAGCAAACACTGAAGCTTTCTTT
>-|TRBJ1-1|TRBV7-9|TRBD1
CAILDRDSFTEAFF
TGTGCCATCCTCGACAGGGATAGTTTCACTGAAGCTTTCTTT
>many|TRBJ1-1|TRBV5-1|-
CASSFEGAEAFF
TGCGCCAGCAGCTTTGAGGGAGCCGAAGCTTTCTTT
>-|TRBJ1-4|TRBV4-1|-
CASSHVGGDEKLFF
TGCGCCAGCAGCCACGTGGGGGGTGATGAAAAACTGTTTTTT
>-|TRBJ1-5|TRBV12-3/TRBV12-4|TRBD1
CASSFGSLDRGQPQHF
TGTGCCAGCAGTTTTGGGAGCCTGGACAGGGGTCAGCCCCAGCATTTT
>-|TRBJ2-3|TRBV29-1|-
CSVPLAASTDTQYF
TGCAGCGTTCCTCTGGCGGCTAGCACAGATACGCAGTATTTT
>many|TRBJ2-1|TRBV20-1|TRBD2
CSARSGIAGYVNEQFF
TGCAGTGCTAGATCGGGAATAGCGGGTTATGTGAATGAGCAGTTCTTC
>many|TRBJ2-5|TRBV7-9|TRBD1
CASSIGQGRQETQYF
TGTGCCAGCAGCATTGGACAGGGAAGGCAAGAGACCCAGTACTTC
>few|TRBJ1-2|TRBV4-2|-
CASSQPQGIDYGYTF
TGTGCCAGCAGCCAACCTCAGGGGATCGACTATGGCTACACCTTC
>few|TRBJ2-7|TRBV20-1|TRBD2
CSAKVGTSVYEQYF
TGCAGTGCCAAGGTCGGGACTAGCGTCTACGAGCAGTACTTC
>many|TRBJ2-7|TRBV4-2|TRBD2
CASSPRLSGSYEQYF
TGTGCCAGCAGCCCGCGTCTTAGCGGGAGCTACGAGCAGTACTTC
>few|TRBJ2-3|TRBV10-3|-
CAISDRQVSTDTQYF
TGTGCCATCAGTGACCGACAGGTTAGCACAGATACGCAGTATTTT
>many|TRBJ1-5|TRBV28|-
CASSFPQVNQPQHF
TGTGCCAGCAGTTTTCCCCAGGTTAATCAGCCCCAGCATTTT
>many|TRBJ2-3|TRBV5-6|-
CASSLGQDPDTQYF
TGTGCCAGCAGCTTGGGACAGGATCCAGATACGCAGTATTTT
>-|TRBJ1-4|TRBV12-3/TRBV12-4|-
CASSLAGGARNEKLFF
TGTGCCAGCAGTTTAGCTGGGGGAGCTAGAAATGAAAAACTGTTTTTT
>few|TRBJ2-1|TRBV6-2/TRBV6-3|TRBD2
CASSTRTSWIDNEQFF
TGTGCCAGCAGTACCCGGACTAGCTGGATCGACAATGAGCAGTTCTTC
>many|TRBJ2-7|TRBV7-8|-
CASSFVDGTQYEQYF
TGTGCCAGCAGCTTCGTAGACGGGACACAATACGAGCAGTACTTC
>-|TRBJ1-6|TRBV2|TRBD1
CASSADRGLYNSPLHF
TGTGCCAGCAGTGCCGACAGGGGACTGTATAATTCACCCCTCCACTTT
>many|TRBJ2-7|TRBV20-1|-
CSARSDRQVAHYEQYF
TGCAGTGCTAGATCTGACAGACAGGTAGCCCACTACGAGCAGTACTTC
>-|TRBJ1-2|TRBV21-1|-
CASSKRVTPPKENTF
TGTGCCAGCAGCAAAAGGGTGACACCTCCTAAGGAAAACACCTTC
>few|TRBJ2-1|TRBV4-2|-
CASSQDIRNEQFF
TGTGCCAGCAGCCAAGATATACGTAATGAGCAGTTCTTC
>-|TRBJ2-7|TRBV15|TRBD2
CATSRVQAGGTGRYEQYF
TGTGCCACCAGCAGAGTTCAAGCGGGAGGGACAGGCCGGTACGAGCAGTACTTC
>-|TRBJ2-2|TRBV5-1|-
CASSLSPGDTGELFF
TGCGCCAGCAGCCTATCCCCGGGGGACACCGGGGAGCTGTTTTTT
>few|TRBJ2-5|TRBV10-2|TRBD2
CASNPTSGGIQETQYF
TGCGCCAGTAATCCGACTAGCGGGGGAATCCAAGAGACCCAGTACTTC
>-|TRBJ2-2|TRBV20-1|-
CSALGLNTGELFF
TGCAGTGCGTTGGGACTTAACACCGGGGAGCTGTTTTTT
>many|TRBJ1-2|TRBV15|TRBD1
CATSRVTGAGGYTF
TGTGCCACCAGCAGAGTCACAGGGGCTGGTGGCTACACCTTC
>few|TRBJ1-5|TRBV3-1|-
CASSQGRARQPQHF
TGTGCCAGCAGCCAAGGCAGGGCGCGGCAGCCCCAGCATTTT
>-|TRBJ1-2|TRBV6-5|TRBD1
CASSYSFRGNYGYTF
TGTGCCAGCAGTTACTCGTTCAGGGGGAACTATGGCTACACCTTC
>few|TRBJ2-4|TRBV6-5|-
CASSYSRATASKNIQYF
TGTGCCAGCAGTTACTCCCGCGCAACAGCAAGCAAAAACATTCAGTACTTC
>many|TRBJ2-1|TRBV20-1|TRBD2
CSARSGRGNNEQFF
TGCAGTGCTAGAAGCGGGAGGGGAAACAATGAGCAGTTCTTC
>-|TRBJ1-1|TRBV20-1|-
CSARPRHTEAFF
TGCAGTGCTAGACCCAGGCACACTGAAGCTTTCTTT
>few|TRBJ2-1|TRBV6-4|TRBD2
CASSDEAGGPNEQFF
TGTGCCAGCAGTGACGAAGCGGGGGGGCCGAATGAGCAGTTCTTC
>many|TRBJ1-1|TRBV20-1|-
CNAREDNTEAFF
TGCAACGCCCGGGAGGATAACACTGAAGCTTTCTTT
>few|TRBJ2-7|TRBV5-5|-
CASSSPVTWEQYF
TGTGCCAGCAGCTCCCCCGTCACCTGGGAGCAGTACTTC
>-|TRBJ2-1|TRBV10-3|-
CAITPTVLGWNEQFF
TGTGCCATCACCCCGACAGTCTTGGGGTGGAATGAGCAGTTCTTC